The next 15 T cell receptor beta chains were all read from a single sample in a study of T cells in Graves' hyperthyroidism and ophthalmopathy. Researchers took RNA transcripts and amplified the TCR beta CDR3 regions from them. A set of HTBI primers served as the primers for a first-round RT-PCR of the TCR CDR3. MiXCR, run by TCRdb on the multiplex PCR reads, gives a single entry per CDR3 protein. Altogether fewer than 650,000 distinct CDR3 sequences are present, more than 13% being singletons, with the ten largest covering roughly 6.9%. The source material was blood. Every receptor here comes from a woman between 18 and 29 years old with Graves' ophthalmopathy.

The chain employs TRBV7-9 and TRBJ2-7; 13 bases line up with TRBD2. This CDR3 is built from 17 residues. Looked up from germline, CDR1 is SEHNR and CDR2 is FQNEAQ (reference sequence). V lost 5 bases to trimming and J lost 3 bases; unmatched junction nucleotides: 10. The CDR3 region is CASSQEARTSGSYEQYF. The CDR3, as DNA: TGTGCCAGCAGCCAAGAGGCCCGGACTAGCGGGAGCTACGAGCAGTACTTC.

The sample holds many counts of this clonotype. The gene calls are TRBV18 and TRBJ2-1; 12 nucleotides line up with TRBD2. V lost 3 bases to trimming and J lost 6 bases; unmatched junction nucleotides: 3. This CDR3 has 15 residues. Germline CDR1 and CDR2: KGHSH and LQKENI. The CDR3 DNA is TGTGCCAGCTCACCCGGACTAGCGGGACTCAATGAGCAGTTCTTC. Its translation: CASSPGLAGLNEQFF.

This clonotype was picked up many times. CDR3 in DNA: TGTGCCAGCAGACTTCAAGGGGGGCTCGGATACGAGCAGTACTTC. Its translation is CASRLQGGLGYEQYF. The gene calls are TRBV28 and TRBJ2-7; the D gene could be TRBD1 or TRBD2 (6 bases each). The CDR3 sequence is 15 residues long. Germline V lookup: CDR1 MDHEN, CDR2 SYDVKM. V dropped 6 bases and J dropped 4 bases, with 19 bases sitting between them.

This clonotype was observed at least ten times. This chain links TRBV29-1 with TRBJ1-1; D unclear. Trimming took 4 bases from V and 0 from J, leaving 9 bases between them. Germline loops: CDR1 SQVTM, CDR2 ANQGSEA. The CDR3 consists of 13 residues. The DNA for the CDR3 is TGCAGCGTTGGGACCTTACTGAACACTGAAGCTTTCTTT. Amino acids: CSVGTLLNTEAFF.

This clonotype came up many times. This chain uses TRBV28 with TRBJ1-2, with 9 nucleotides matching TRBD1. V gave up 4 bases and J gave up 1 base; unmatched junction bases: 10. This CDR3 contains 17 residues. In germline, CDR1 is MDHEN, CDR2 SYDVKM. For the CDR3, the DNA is TGTGCCAGCAGTTCTCCGGTCACAGGGGGCGGTAACTATGGCTACACCTTC. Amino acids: CASSSPVTGGGNYGYTF.

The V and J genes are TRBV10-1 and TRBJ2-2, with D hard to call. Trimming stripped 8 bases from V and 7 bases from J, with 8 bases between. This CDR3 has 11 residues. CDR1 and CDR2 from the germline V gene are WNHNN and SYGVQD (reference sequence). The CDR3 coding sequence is TGCGCCAGCTCACGCCTCGGGGAGCTGTTTTTT. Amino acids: CASSRLGELFF.

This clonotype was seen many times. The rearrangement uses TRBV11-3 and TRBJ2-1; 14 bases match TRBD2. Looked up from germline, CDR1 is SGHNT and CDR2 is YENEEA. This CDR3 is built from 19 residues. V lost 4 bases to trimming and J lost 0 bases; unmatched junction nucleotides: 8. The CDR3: CASSSGTSGSFSSYNEQFF. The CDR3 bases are TGTGCCAGCAGCTCCGGGACTAGCGGGAGTTTCAGCTCCTACAATGAGCAGTTCTTC. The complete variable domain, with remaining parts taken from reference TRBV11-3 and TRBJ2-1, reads EAGVVQSPRYKIIEKKQPVAFWCNPISGHNTLYWYLQNLGQGPELLIRYENEEAVDDSQLPKDRFSAERLKGVDSTLKIQPAELGDSAVYLCASSSGTSGSFSSYNEQFFGPGTRLTVL.

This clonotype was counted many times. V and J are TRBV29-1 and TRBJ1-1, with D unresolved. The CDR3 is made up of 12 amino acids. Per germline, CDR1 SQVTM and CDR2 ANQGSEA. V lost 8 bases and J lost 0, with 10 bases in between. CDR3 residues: CSSHGMNTEAFF. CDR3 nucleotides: TGCAGCAGCCACGGGATGAACACTGAAGCTTTCTTT.

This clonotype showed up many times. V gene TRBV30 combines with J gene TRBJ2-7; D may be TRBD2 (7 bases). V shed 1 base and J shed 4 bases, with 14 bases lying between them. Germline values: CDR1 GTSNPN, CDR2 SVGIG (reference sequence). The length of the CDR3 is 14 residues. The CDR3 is CAWSAGRGGYEQYF. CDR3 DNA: TGTGCCTGGAGTGCCGGTAGGGGGGGTTACGAGCAGTACTTC.

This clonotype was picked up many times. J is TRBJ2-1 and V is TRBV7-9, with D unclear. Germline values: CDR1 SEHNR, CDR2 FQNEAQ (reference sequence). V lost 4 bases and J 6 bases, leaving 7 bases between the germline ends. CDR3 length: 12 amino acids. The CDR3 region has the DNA TGTGCCAGCAGCTACTTGGTCAATGAGCAGTTCTTC. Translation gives CASSYLVNEQFF.

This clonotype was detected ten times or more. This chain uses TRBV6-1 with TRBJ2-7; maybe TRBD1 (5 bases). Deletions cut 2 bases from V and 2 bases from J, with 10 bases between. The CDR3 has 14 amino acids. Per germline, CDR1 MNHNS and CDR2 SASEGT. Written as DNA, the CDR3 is TGTGCCAGCAGTGAATTGGACACCGCCTACGAGCAGTACTTC. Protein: CASSELDTAYEQYF.

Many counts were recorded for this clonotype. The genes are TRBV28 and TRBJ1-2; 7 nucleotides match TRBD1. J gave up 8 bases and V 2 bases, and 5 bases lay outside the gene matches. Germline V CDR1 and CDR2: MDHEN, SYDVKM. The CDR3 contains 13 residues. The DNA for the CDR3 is TGTGCCAGCAGTTTACGAGGGGGCGCGGGCTACACCTTC. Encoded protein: CASSLRGGAGYTF.

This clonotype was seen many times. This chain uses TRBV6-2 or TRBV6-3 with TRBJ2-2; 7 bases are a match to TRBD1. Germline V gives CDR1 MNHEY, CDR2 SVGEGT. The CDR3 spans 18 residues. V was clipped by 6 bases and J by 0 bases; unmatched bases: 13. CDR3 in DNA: TGTGCCAGCAGCCGGGACAGTCTAAACGAGGCGAACACCGGGGAGCTGTTTTTT. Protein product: CASSRDSLNEANTGELFF.

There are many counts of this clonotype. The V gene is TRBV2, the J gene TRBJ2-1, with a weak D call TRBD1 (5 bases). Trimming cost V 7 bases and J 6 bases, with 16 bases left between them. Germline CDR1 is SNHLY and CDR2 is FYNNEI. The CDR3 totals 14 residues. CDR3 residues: CASTSRDPLNEQFF. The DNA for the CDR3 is TGTGCCAGCACGAGCAGGGATCCCCTCAATGAGCAGTTCTTC.

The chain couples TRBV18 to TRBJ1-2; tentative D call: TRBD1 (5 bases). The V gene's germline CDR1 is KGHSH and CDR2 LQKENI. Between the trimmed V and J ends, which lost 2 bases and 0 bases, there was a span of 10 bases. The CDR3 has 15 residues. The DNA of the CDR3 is TGTGCCAGCTCACCAGGTCAGGGACCTAACTATGGCTACACCTTC. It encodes CASSPGQGPNYGYTF.